This TCR beta chain emerged from a study of cytomegalovirus exposure and HLA in healthy donors. Findings and limits, study-wide: The majority of TCR sequences were rare, yet some public TCRs appeared in many donors. Reports credit the classifier with highly specific, highly sensitive diagnosis of cytomegalovirus status. A likely sequencing artifact accounted for one observed cluster of highly shared sequence variants.

In regard to this clone: Its specificity is not known.

Amplification used 60 Vbeta primers and 13 Jbeta primers. Sequencing used immunoSEQ multiplex PCR; TCRdb keeps in-frame clones, though not all of them. Of more than 90,000 clones listed, around 80% are singletons. Germline V gene lookup returns CDR1 WSHSY and CDR2 SAAADI. The CDR3 sequence is 13 residues long. Trimming took off 4 bases at V and 10 bases at J, with 15 bases between the two ends. This clonotype was sampled from a young man in good health and CMV-seropositive. The sequenced sample was PBMCs. The V and J genes are TRBV10-2 and TRBJ2-3, with D perhaps TRBD2 (5 bases). The CDR3 reads CASSGVSAGSQYF. DNA for the CDR3: TGCGCCAGCAGTGGGGTATCGGCGGGCTCGCAGTATTTT.